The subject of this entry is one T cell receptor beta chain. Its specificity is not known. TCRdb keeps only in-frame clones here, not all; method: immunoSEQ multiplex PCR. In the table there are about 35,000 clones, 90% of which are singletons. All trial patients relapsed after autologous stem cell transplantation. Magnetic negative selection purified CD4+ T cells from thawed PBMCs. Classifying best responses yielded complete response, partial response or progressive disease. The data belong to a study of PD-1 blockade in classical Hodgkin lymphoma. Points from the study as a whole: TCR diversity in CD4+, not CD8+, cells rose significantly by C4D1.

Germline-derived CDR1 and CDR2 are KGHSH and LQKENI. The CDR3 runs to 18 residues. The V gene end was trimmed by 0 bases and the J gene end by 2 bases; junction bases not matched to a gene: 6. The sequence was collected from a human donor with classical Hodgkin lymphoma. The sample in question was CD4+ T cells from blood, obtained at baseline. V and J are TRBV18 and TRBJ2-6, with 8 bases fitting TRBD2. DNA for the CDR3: TGTGCCAGCTCACCACCGTCGGGAGGGCCAACTGGGGCCAACGTCCTGACTTTC. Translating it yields CASSPPSGGPTGANVLTF.